These 17 T cell receptor beta chains originate from one sample sequenced in a study of OX40 agonist ivuxolimab in advanced cancers. Using immunoSEQ multiplex PCR, the repertoire was profiled, and TCRdb retains in-frame clones only, with some absent. The sample has about 120,000 clones, about 93% seen once. This specimen consisted of CD4+ or CD8+ T cells sorted from blood, obtained in a trial of the OX40 agonist ivuxolimab. These receptors all stem from an adult with an advanced solid tumor such as melanoma, head and neck, liver or kidney cancer.

This rearrangement joins TRBV4-1 to TRBJ1-6, with 7 bases fitting TRBD1. Germline V gene sequence: CDR1 MGHRA, CDR2 YSYEKL. The CDR3 runs to 18 residues. Unmatched junction bases numbered 14, after V lost 1 base and J lost 8 bases. The CDR3 here is CASSQAGTGEANDSPLHF. CDR3 sequence (DNA): TGCGCCAGCAGCCAAGCGGGTACAGGGGAGGCTAATGATTCACCCCTCCACTTT.

This chain connects TRBV18 to TRBJ2-5; TRBD2 aligns across 8 bases. V lost 5 bases to trimming and J lost 2 bases; unmatched junction nucleotides: 7. CDR1 is KGHSH and CDR2 is LQKENI in the germline V gene. The CDR3 covers 15 residues. CDR3 protein: CASSSGLAAQETQYF. Here the CDR3 DNA reads TGTGCCAGCTCATCCGGACTAGCAGCTCAAGAGACCCAGTACTTC.

V and J are TRBV13 and TRBJ2-7; 10 bases match TRBD2. The germline CDR1 and CDR2 sequences are PRHDT and FYEKMQ (reference sequence). After removal of 0 bases from V and 6 bases from J, the junction contained 2 bases not matched to a gene. The CDR3 sequence is 14 residues long. The CDR3 spells CASSLGTSGREQYF. CDR3 DNA sequence: TGTGCCAGCAGCTTAGGGACTAGCGGGCGCGAGCAGTACTTC.

This clone was seen only once. The CDR3 is CASSLVGNTGELFF. As DNA, the CDR3 is TGTGCCAGCAGTTTGGTGGGGAACACCGGGGAGCTGTTTTTT. V usage is TRBV28 and J usage is TRBJ2-2, with D hard to call. V was shortened by 3 bases and J by 1 base, with 6 bases between the two germline ends. The CDR3 extends over 14 amino acids. Germline loops: CDR1 MDHEN, CDR2 SYDVKM. Combining the CDR3 with reference TRBV28 and TRBJ2-2 gives the whole variable domain DVKVTQSSRYLVKRTGEKVFLECVQDMDHENMFWYRQDPGLGLRLIYFSYDVKMKEKGDIPEGYSVSREKKERFSLILESASTNQTSMYLCASSLVGNTGELFFGEGSRLTVL.

This chain links TRBV19 with TRBJ2-2; D is ambiguous. V lost 7 bases to trimming and J lost 1 base, with 16 bases between them. The germline gives CDR1 LNHDA, CDR2 SQIVND (reference sequence). The CDR3 totals 16 residues. CDR3 DNA sequence: TGTGCCAGTATCACCACTTCGGCGGAGAACACCGGGGAGCTGTTTTTT. The encoded protein is CASITTSAENTGELFF. The variable domain in full, with the rest retrieved from reference TRBV19 and TRBJ2-2, is DGGITQSPKYLFRKEGQNVTLSCEQNLNHDAMYWYRQDPGQGLRLIYYSQIVNDFQKGDIAEGYSVSREKKESFPLTVTSAQKNPTAFYLCASITTSAENTGELFFGEGSRLTVL.

This chain uses TRBV4-2 with TRBJ2-7, with 10 bases lining up with TRBD2. Losses at the gene ends were 1 base for V and 4 bases for J; bases not matched to a gene: 4. Germline V gene sequence: CDR1 LGHNA, CDR2 YNFKEQ. This CDR3 is 15 amino acids long. The DNA of the CDR3 is TGTGCCAGCAGCCAAGGTCTAGCGGGAGTTTACGAGCAGTACTTC. This sequence encodes CASSQGLAGVYEQYF.

V is TRBV7-9 and J is TRBJ1-4; D is ambiguous. With 5 bases removed from V and 5 bases from J, the gap between germline ends came to 12 bases. Germline V gene data show CDR1 as SEHNR and CDR2 as FQNEAQ (reference sequence). This CDR3 is 14 amino acids long. The CDR3, as DNA: TGTGCCAGCAGCCAAACACGGAGAAATGAAAAACTGTTTTTT. It translates to CASSQTRRNEKLFF.

This rearrangement joins TRBV20-1 to TRBJ2-7; D is unclear. Germline V gives CDR1 DFQATT, CDR2 SNEGSKA (reference sequence). The CDR3 runs 11 residues. The CDR3: CSAGGSYEQYF. In nucleotides, the CDR3 is TGCAGCGCTGGTGGCTCCTACGAGCAGTACTTC.

The chain carries TRBV6-5 and TRBJ1-2; perhaps TRBD1 as D (6 bases). CDR3 length: 15 amino acids. The V gene's germline CDR1 is MNHEY and CDR2 SVGAGI. V was shortened by 6 bases and J by 2 bases, with 16 bases between the two germline ends. DNA of the CDR3: TGTGCCAGCAGCCCCGGGACATCCCTGAACTATGGCTACACCTTC. Protein: CASSPGTSLNYGYTF.

V gene TRBV5-5 combines with J gene TRBJ2-1, with a tentative D call TRBD1 (6 bases). The CDR3 loop spans 16 amino acids. Germline lookup yields CDR1 SGHKS and CDR2 YYEKEE (reference sequence). V lost 0 bases, J lost 8 bases, and 18 bases lay in between. The CDR3 here is CASSLGSRGYGDEQFF. The CDR3 DNA is TGTGCCAGCAGCTTGGGGAGCAGGGGATATGGGGATGAGCAGTTCTTC.

This chain links TRBV7-9 with TRBJ2-7, with 7 bases lining up with TRBD2. Looked up from germline, CDR1 is SEHNR and CDR2 is FQNEAQ (reference sequence). The CDR3 has 18 residues. The junction had 16 bases not matched to a gene; V was cut back by 3 bases and J by 2 bases. The CDR3 DNA is TGTGCCAGCAGCTTGAGTGCGGGAGTCTTCGGGGTGGCCTACGAGCAGTACTTC. Translation: CASSLSAGVFGVAYEQYF.

V usage is TRBV5-1 and J usage is TRBJ1-1, with 7 bases that match TRBD1. J gave up 4 bases and V 1 base, and 10 bases lay outside the gene matches. CDR1 is SGHRS and CDR2 is YFSETQ in the germline V gene. CDR3 length: 16 amino acids. CDR3 DNA sequence: TGCGCCAGCAGCTTGAAAGGGGGCAGGGATATCACTGAAGCTTTCTTT. It encodes CASSLKGGRDITEAFF.

The rearrangement links TRBV7-9 to TRBJ2-1, with TRBD1 matching 7 bases. V shed 2 bases, J shed 7 bases, and the junction held 5 bases outside the gene matches. CDR1 SEHNR and CDR2 FQNEAQ come from the germline V gene (reference sequence). This CDR3 contains 14 residues. The CDR3 loop is CASSLTGAINEQFF. The CDR3 DNA sequence: TGTGCCAGCAGCTTAACAGGGGCGATAAATGAGCAGTTCTTC.

The J gene is TRBJ2-7, the V gene TRBV30, with 10 bases lining up with TRBD1. Germline V CDR1 and CDR2: GTSNPN, SVGIG (reference sequence). After removal of 0 bases from V and 5 bases from J, the junction contained 1 base not matched to a gene. The CDR3 sequence is 13 residues long. In DNA, the CDR3 is TGTGCCTGGAGTGTAGGACAGGGGGACGAGCAGTACTTC. It is translated as CAWSVGQGDEQYF.

The chain carries TRBV4-3 and TRBJ1-5; D is unclear. The CDR3 totals 15 residues. Trimming stripped 0 bases from V and 0 bases from J, with 6 bases between. Germline CDR1 LGHNA, CDR2 YSLEER. CDR3 sequence (DNA): TGCGCCAGCAGCCAAGAACGTACTAGCAATCAGCCCCAGCATTTT. Protein sequence: CASSQERTSNQPQHF.

This clone was picked up one time. The chain has TRBV14 and TRBJ1-2; D remains ambiguous. Germline V gives CDR1 SGHDN, CDR2 FVKESK. V lost 5 bases to trimming and J lost 4 bases, with 14 bases between them. The CDR3 totals 14 residues. The CDR3 loop is CASSGSALGYGYTF. The CDR3 DNA reads TGTGCCAGCAGCGGGTCGGCCCTAGGCTATGGCTACACCTTC. Drawing the rest from reference TRBV14 and TRBJ1-2, the complete variable domain is EAGVTQFPSHSVIEKGQTVTLRCDPISGHDNLYWYRRVMGKEIKFLLHFVKESKQDESGMPNNRFLAERTGGTYSTLKVQPAELEDSGVYFCASSGSALGYGYTFGSGTRLTVV.

The chain carries TRBV29-1 and TRBJ2-3; 16 positions match TRBD2. The CDR3 runs to 17 residues. Germline V lookup: CDR1 SQVTM, CDR2 ANQGSEA. With V trimmed by 6 bases and J by 5 bases, 11 bases remained unmatched. The CDR3 DNA follows: TGCAGCGTCAAACCCGGGACTAGCGGGGGGGAAGGAGATACGCAGTATTTT. This translates into CSVKPGTSGGEGDTQYF.